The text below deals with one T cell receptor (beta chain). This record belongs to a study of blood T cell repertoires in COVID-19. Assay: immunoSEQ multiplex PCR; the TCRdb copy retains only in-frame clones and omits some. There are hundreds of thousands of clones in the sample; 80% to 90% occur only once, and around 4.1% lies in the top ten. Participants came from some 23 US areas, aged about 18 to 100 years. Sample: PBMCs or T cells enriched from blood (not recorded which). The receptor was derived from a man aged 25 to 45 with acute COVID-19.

For the CDR3, the DNA is TGTGCCAGCAGAGAGACAGTGAACACTGAAGCTTTCTTT. It yields the protein CASRETVNTEAFF. The rearrangement links TRBV6-5 to TRBJ1-1; D perhaps matches TRBD1 (5 bases). Germline CDR1 and CDR2: MNHEY and SVGAGI. The CDR3 length is 13 residues. V lost 6 bases and J lost 0, with 8 bases in between.